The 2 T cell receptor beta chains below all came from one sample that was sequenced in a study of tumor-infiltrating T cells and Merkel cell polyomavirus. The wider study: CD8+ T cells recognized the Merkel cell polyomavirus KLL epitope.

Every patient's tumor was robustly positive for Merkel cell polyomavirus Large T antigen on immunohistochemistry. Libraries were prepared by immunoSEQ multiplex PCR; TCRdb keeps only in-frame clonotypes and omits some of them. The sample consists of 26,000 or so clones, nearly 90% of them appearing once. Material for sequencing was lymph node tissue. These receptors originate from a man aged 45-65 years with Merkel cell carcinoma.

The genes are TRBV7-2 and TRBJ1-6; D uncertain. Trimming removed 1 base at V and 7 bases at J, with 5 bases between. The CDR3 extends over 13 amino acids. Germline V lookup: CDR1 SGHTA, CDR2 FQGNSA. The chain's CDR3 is CASSLVSNSPLHF. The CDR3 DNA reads TGTGCCAGCAGCTTAGTTAGCAATTCACCCCTCCACTTT. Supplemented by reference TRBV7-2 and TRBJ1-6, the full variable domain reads GAGVSQSPSNKVTEKGKDVELRCDPISGHTALYWYRQSLGQGLEFLIYFQGNSAPDKSGLPSDRFSAERTGGSVSTLTIQRTQQEDSAVYLCASSLVSNSPLHFGNGTRLTVT.

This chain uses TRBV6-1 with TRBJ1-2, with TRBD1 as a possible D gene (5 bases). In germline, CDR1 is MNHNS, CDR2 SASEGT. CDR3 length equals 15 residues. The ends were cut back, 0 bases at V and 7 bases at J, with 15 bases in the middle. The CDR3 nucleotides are TGTGCCAGCAGTGAAGCGGGGAGGGACCTCGGTGGCTACACCTTC. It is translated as CASSEAGRDLGGYTF.